The 14 T cell receptor beta chains below all came from one sample that was sequenced in a study of chemoradiotherapy in HPV16-positive cancers. Clones were read by immunoSEQ multiplex PCR, and TCRdb kept only the in-frame ones, dropping some. The repertoire has fewer than 2,000 clones, just under 75% of them found once; the top ten carry less than 10%. This sample comprised tumor tissue, obtained from a patient who underwent chemoradiotherapy. The origin of the receptors is a human donor with HPV-associated anogenital cancer.

This chain links TRBV5-1 with TRBJ2-7; 14 nucleotides agree with TRBD2. CDR3 length: 14 amino acids. The ends lost 2 bases at V and 7 bases at J; junction bases unmatched: 2. Germline CDR1 is SGHRS and CDR2 is YFSETQ. CDR3 coding DNA: TGCGCCAGCAGCTTCGGGACTAGCGGGGGTGAGCAGTACTTC. This codes for CASSFGTSGGEQYF.

This clone showed up just a few times. The chain employs TRBV7-3 and TRBJ2-1; TRBD1 might be the D (5 bases). This CDR3 has 16 amino acids. CDR1 SGHTA and CDR2 FQGTGA come from the germline V gene. Trimming left V 2 bases short and J 6 bases short, with 17 bases between. DNA for the CDR3: TGTGCCAGCAGCTTATCGTGGACAAACCAAGGCAATGAGCAGTTCTTC. It encodes CASSLSWTNQGNEQFF.

The sample holds a few counts of this clone. The CDR3 DNA sequence: TGTGCCAGCAACTCCGGGGACAGGGGGGGAGAAAAACTGTTTTTT. Its translation: CASNSGDRGGEKLFF. The chain has TRBV28 and TRBJ1-4; 11 nucleotides align to TRBD1. This CDR3 has 15 residues. With V trimmed by 7 bases and J by 8 bases, 9 bases remained unmatched. Germline CDR1 reads MDHEN; CDR2 reads SYDVKM.

The chain joins TRBV4-2 to TRBJ1-3; TRBD1 matches at 10 bases. The length of the CDR3 is 19 residues. The germline V gene has CDR1 LGHNA and CDR2 YNFKEQ. V lost 0 bases, J lost 0 bases, and 8 bases stayed unmatched. The CDR3 loop is CASSQDGTGAYYSGNTIYF. CDR3 in DNA: TGTGCCAGCAGCCAAGATGGGACAGGGGCCTATTACTCTGGAAACACCATATATTTT.

This clone was counted a few times. This sequence joins TRBV9 and TRBJ1-2; 8 bases are a match to TRBD1. With V trimmed by 4 bases and J by 8 bases, 7 bases remained unmatched. This CDR3 is 13 amino acids long. CDR1 is SGDLS and CDR2 is YYNGEE in the germline V gene. CDR3 amino acids: CASSPTGARGYTF. In DNA, the CDR3 is TGTGCCAGCAGCCCGACAGGGGCGAGGGGCTACACCTTC.

The genes are TRBV29-1 and TRBJ1-1, with 9 nucleotides matching TRBD1. Germline-derived CDR1 and CDR2 are SQVTM and ANQGSEA. The CDR3 is 12 residues long. V shed 7 bases, J shed 2 bases, and the junction held 2 bases outside the gene matches. The CDR3 region has the DNA TGCAGCGCGACAGGGGGAAACACTGAAGCTTTCTTT. Translated: CSATGGNTEAFF.

V gene TRBV2 combines with J gene TRBJ2-1; D is perhaps TRBD2 (6 bases). The CDR3 is 19 residues long. Trimming removed 0 bases at V and 3 bases at J, with 21 bases between. CDR1 is SNHLY and CDR2 is FYNNEI in the germline V gene. The CDR3 sequence is CASSEAKDYLTSLYNEQFF. CDR3 DNA: TGTGCCAGCAGTGAAGCGAAGGACTACCTTACCTCCCTCTACAATGAGCAGTTCTTC.

This CDR3 reads CASGAGNTGELFF. CDR3 nucleotide sequence: TGCGCCAGCGGCGCGGGGAACACCGGGGAGCTGTTTTTT. The gene calls are TRBV10-2 and TRBJ2-2, with D possibly matching TRBD2 (5 bases). This CDR3 is 13 amino acids long. Trimming pared 8 bases from V and 1 base from J, leaving 8 bases between. Germline CDR1 and CDR2: WSHSY and SAAADI.

This clone was detected only once. The chain couples TRBV6-1 to TRBJ2-5; D ambiguous. Deletions cut 4 bases from V and 2 bases from J, with 11 bases between. The CDR3 contains 14 residues. The germline gives CDR1 MNHNS, CDR2 SASEGT. DNA for the CDR3: TGTGCCAGCAGTGTTTCGGCTGTGCAAGAGACCCAGTACTTC. Amino acids: CASSVSAVQETQYF.

CDR3 in amino acids: CAWSFPNTEAFF. In DNA, the CDR3 is TGTGCCTGGAGTTTCCCGAACACTGAAGCTTTCTTT. V and J are TRBV30 and TRBJ1-1; D gene unclear. Deletions cut 2 bases from V and 1 base from J, with 5 bases between. This CDR3 has 12 residues. Per germline, CDR1 GTSNPN and CDR2 SVGIG (reference sequence).

This clone is judged large. The chain couples TRBV9 to TRBJ2-1; no clear D gene. The CDR3 totals 12 residues. V lost 5 bases and J 10 bases, leaving 13 bases between the germline ends. Per germline, CDR1 SGDLS and CDR2 YYNGEE. The CDR3 region has the DNA TGTGCCAGCAGTGGTGGGTTCTCGGAGCAGTTCTTC. It encodes CASSGGFSEQFF. Supplemented by reference TRBV9 and TRBJ2-1, the full variable domain reads DSGVTQTPKHLITATGQRVTLRCSPRSGDLSVYWYQQSLDQGLQFLIQYYNGEERAKGNILERFSAQQFPDLHSELNLSSLELGDSALYFCASSGGFSEQFFGPGTRLTVL.

The chain couples TRBV5-1 to TRBJ2-5; 11 bases match TRBD2. This CDR3 has 15 amino acids. The V segment lost 3 bases and the J segment 1 base; nucleotides outside the gene matches: 2. From germline, CDR1 is SGHRS and CDR2 YFSETQ. In nucleotides, the CDR3 is TGCGCCAGCAGCTCGGGGACTAGCGGCCAAGAGACCCAGTACTTC. Encoded protein: CASSSGTSGQETQYF.

This rearrangement joins TRBV6-1 to TRBJ2-7; TRBD2 agrees at 11 bases. Germline V gene lookup returns CDR1 MNHNS and CDR2 SASEGT. The CDR3 is 12 amino acids. The ends lost 6 bases at V and 7 bases at J; junction bases unmatched: 2. The CDR3 region has the DNA TGTGCCAGCAGCTCTAGCGGGGGGGAGCAGTACTTC. Translated, it gives CASSSSGGEQYF.

This chain connects TRBV6-1 to TRBJ2-7; D perhaps matches TRBD2 (6 bases). The CDR3 is made up of 15 amino acids. Trimming removed 1 base from V and 7 bases from J, with 17 bases in between. The germline V gene has CDR1 MNHNS and CDR2 SASEGT. The CDR3 sequence: CASSEVAGFLGEQYF. CDR3 nucleotide sequence: TGTGCCAGCAGTGAAGTGGCGGGATTTCTGGGAGAGCAGTACTTC.